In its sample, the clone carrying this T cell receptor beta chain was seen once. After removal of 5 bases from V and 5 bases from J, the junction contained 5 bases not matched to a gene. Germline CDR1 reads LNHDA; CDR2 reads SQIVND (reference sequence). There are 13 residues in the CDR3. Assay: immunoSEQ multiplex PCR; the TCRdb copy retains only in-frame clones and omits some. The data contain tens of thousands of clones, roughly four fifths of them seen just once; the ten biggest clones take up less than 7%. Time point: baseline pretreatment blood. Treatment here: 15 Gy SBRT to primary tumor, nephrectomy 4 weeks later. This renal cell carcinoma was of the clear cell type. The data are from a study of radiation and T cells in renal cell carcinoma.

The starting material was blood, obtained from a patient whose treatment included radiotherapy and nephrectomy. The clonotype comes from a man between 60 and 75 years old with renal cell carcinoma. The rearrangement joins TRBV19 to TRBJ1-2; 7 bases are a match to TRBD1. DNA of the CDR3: TGTGCCAGTAGTCGAGGGACAGAATATGGCTACACCTTC. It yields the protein CASSRGTEYGYTF.